The entry below gives a single T cell receptor (beta chain) sequence along with its context. Its recognized antigen is unknown. Per-base qualities were not stored, and no clone one base away is much larger. The sample is drawn from a study of blood T cell repertoires in COVID-19 (dated by TCRdb to 2020 to 2021). Some background on the complete study: Collaborator samples came from the United States, Italy and Spain and covered acute and convalescent phases of COVID-19. The material from the prospective study consisted of cDNA or gDNA derived from T cells, B-cell-depleted T cells, or PBMCs. Deeply sampled blood TCRbeta repertoires from subjects exposed to, actively infected with, or recovered from COVID-19 were included in the dataset. The repertoires were released in a freely available public database meant as a resource for research on the immune response to SARS-CoV-2. The samples were drawn from the first 160 participants of the ongoing ImmuneRACE study and from roughly 1,300 subjects provided by 6 global collaborators. Sample metadata almost always included a de-identified subject ID, COVID-19 status, age in years and sex. HLA class I and class II types, where available, came from metadata supplied by the sample provider rather than from assay-based typing. Overall study outcomes, separate from this receptor: How much clinical and demographic metadata was included differed by source and by participant, and the metadata was provided uncurated.

Compared with germline, V lacks 1 base and J lacks 7 bases; bases without a gene match: 12. According to the germline V gene (reference sequence), CDR1 reads MNHEY and CDR2 reads SMNVEV. The CDR3 numbers 19 residues from cysteine through phenylalanine. Only the CDR3 DNA stays, 57 bases, in frame from base 1. The immunoSEQ Assay, a bias-controlled multiplex PCR, was used to amplify TCRbeta CDR3 regions from genomic DNA. The source study handled its data this way. The number of nucleated cells in each sample was estimated by amplification of reference gene primers within the assay. Sequence reads were collapsed and filtered to measure the absolute abundance of every unique TCRbeta CDR3 rearrangement. For each sample, productive Simpson clonality was calculated by taking the square root of Simpson's diversity index across productive rearrangements. The table comes from immuneACCESS by way of TCRdb, which keeps in-frame sequences with V and J called. Part of the clones is missing from these tables; in studies checked, under half for an unresolved V gene and the rest for unknown reasons. V and J calls and clone size are those listed in that table; D and trimming were worked out from the DNA. In this sample the table shows some 260,000 clones, around nine tenths of which occur a single time. The ten biggest clones cover 1.9% of the sample.

Participants in the prospective study were aged about 18 to 95 years, lived in more than 20 United States geographic areas, and enrolled through a virtual design. To assign participants to cohorts, the prospective study relied on clinical history that participants themselves reported in a screening survey and a study questionnaire. Recovered participants in ImmuneRACE Cohort 3 were defined as having two consecutive negative NP/OP PCR tests, clearance from a healthcare professional, or resolution of symptoms. In the prospective study, whole blood, serum and a nasopharyngeal or oropharyngeal swab were collected from each participant by mobile phlebotomists. Over an approximately two-month period, participants in the prospective study had the option of providing additional blood draws and questionnaires. Blood samples from the prospective study were shipped frozen or at room temperature prior to DNA extraction.

Sequenced: PBMCs or T cells enriched from blood (not recorded which). This receptor was taken from a woman in her late teens or twenties who had recovered from COVID-19. This chain is built from TRBV27 and TRBJ2-1, and TRBD2 matches 14 of the central bases. The CDR3 sequence is CASSLFATSGRALGNEQFF. The nucleotide sequence reads as follows: TGTGCCAGCAGTTTATTTGCGACTAGCGGGAGGGCCCTTGGGAATGAGCAGTTCTTC.